This T cell receptor beta chain is drawn from a study of beta chain features in type 1 diabetes. About the research overall: All samples combined gave about 100 million sorted cells for examination.

CDR1 is SGHTA and CDR2 is FQGTGA in the germline V gene. V gave up 6 bases and J gave up 0 bases; unmatched junction bases: 12. The CDR3 loop spans 17 amino acids. Reverse transcribing all isolated RNA meant expressed TCRB transcripts were sequenced. Using immunoSEQ multiplex PCR, the repertoire was profiled, and TCRdb retains in-frame clones only, with some absent. There are about 900,000 clones in the sample; roughly 16% occur only once, and roughly 0.025% lies in the top ten. This sequence originates from a woman younger than 30 in good health. The material sequenced was naive CD4+ T cells from blood. V usage is TRBV7-3 and J usage is TRBJ2-7; 9 bases agree with TRBD2. The CDR3 coding sequence is TGTGCCAGCAGTCCAGGACTAGCGCGTATTAGCTCCTACGAGCAGTACTTC. Protein: CASSPGLARISSYEQYF.